These 3 T cell receptor beta chains came from one sample sequenced in a study of brain metastases from non-small cell lung cancer. Profiled with immunoSEQ multiplex PCR; TCRdb holds only in-frame clones, not every one. The sample yields around 2,500 clones, approximately 82% seen once. Input material: primary lung tumor tissue. Receptors originate from a donor aged 40 or over with non-small cell lung cancer.

J is TRBJ2-3 and V is TRBV6-5, with D perhaps TRBD1 (5 bases). Germline V gene lookup returns CDR1 MNHEY and CDR2 SVGAGI. V dropped 5 bases and J dropped 5 bases, with 11 bases sitting between them. This CDR3 region has 13 residues. The CDR3 is CASSPRAGDTQYF. The CDR3 DNA reads TGTGCCAGCAGTCCCAGGGCAGGAGATACGCAGTATTTT.

The chain has TRBV7-2 and TRBJ1-2; 8 bases align to TRBD1. Germline values: CDR1 SGHTA, CDR2 FQGNSA. The CDR3 has 14 residues. Germline trimming cut 5 bases from V and 7 bases from J; bases unmatched to any gene: 9. CDR3 DNA sequence: TGTGCCAGCAGCCCCTCGACAGGGGTGCCTGGCTACACCTTC. It encodes CASSPSTGVPGYTF.

This clone has only one observation. The chain joins TRBV11-3 to TRBJ2-1; D might be TRBD1 (6 bases). Trimming removed 1 base from V and 9 bases from J, with 10 bases in between. Germline loops: CDR1 SGHNT, CDR2 YENEEA. The CDR3 extends over 13 amino acids. CDR3 sequence (DNA): TGTGCCAGCAGCTTAGTCAGGGGAAGTGAGCAGTTCTTC. Its protein is CASSLVRGSEQFF. Full variable domain (outside the CDR3, taken from reference TRBV11-3 and TRBJ2-1): EAGVVQSPRYKIIEKKQPVAFWCNPISGHNTLYWYLQNLGQGPELLIRYENEEAVDDSQLPKDRFSAERLKGVDSTLKIQPAELGDSAVYLCASSLVRGSEQFFGPGTRLTVL.